The 27 T cell receptor beta chains below were found in one sample sequenced in a study of post-analysis software for immune sequencing data. Study-level results: TRBV segments more frequent in patients than in controls numbered roughly 5 and included TRBV5-6, TRBV5-1 and TRBV20-1.

Unique molecular identifiers were present in the TCR beta cDNA libraries. Each CDR3 protein is one row after TCRdb ran MiXCR on the PCR reads. This table has around 770,000 distinct CDR3 sequences, 46% appearing once. These receptors have no identified antigens. The sequencing input was blood. These receptors came from a girl between 10 and 17 years old with multiple sclerosis.

This clonotype has a handful of counts. The chain employs TRBV10-3 and TRBJ2-7; TRBD2 is a possible D gene (5 bases). V was clipped by 0 bases and J by 3 bases, with 6 bases between them. The germline gives CDR1 ENHRY, CDR2 SYGVKD. The CDR3 extends over 13 amino acids. CDR3 DNA: TGTGCCATCAGTGAGTCTACTAGCTACGAGCAGTACTTC. This translates into CAISESTSYEQYF.

The CDR3 sequence is CASSQAGGGTQYF. CDR3 nucleotide sequence: TGTGCCAGCAGCCAAGCAGGTGGGGGGACCCAGTACTTC. The V gene is TRBV3-1, the J gene TRBJ2-7; D may match TRBD1 or TRBD2 (5 bases each). Matching the DNA end better, TRBJ2-5 makes the J call doubtful. The CDR3 has 13 amino acids. CDR1 LGHDT and CDR2 YNNKEL come from the germline V gene (reference sequence).

The gene calls are TRBV7-9 and TRBJ2-3, with D perhaps being TRBD1 or TRBD2 (5 bases each). CDR1 SEHNR and CDR2 FQNEAQ come from the germline V gene (reference sequence). V was cut by 5 bases and J by 2 bases, with 17 bases left in between. This CDR3 comprises 16 residues. The CDR3 coding sequence is TGTGCCAGCAGCCCCTCTGCTGGGGGTATCACAGATACGCAGTATTTT. Its translation is CASSPSAGGITDTQYF.

This clonotype was observed once. The V and J genes are TRBV20-1 and TRBJ2-7; D is unclear. Deletions cut 0 bases from V and 0 bases from J, with 12 bases between. The CDR3 runs 15 residues. Germline CDR1 reads DFQATT; CDR2 reads SNEGSKA (reference sequence). This chain's CDR3 is CSARDRGQNSYEQYF. The CDR3 DNA reads TGCAGTGCTAGAGATCGTGGTCAGAACTCCTACGAGCAGTACTTC.

A single count supports this clonotype. The chain employs TRBV20-1 and TRBJ2-1, with TRBD2 matching 13 bases. Germline V gene data show CDR1 as DFQATT and CDR2 as SNEGSKA (reference sequence). The CDR3 extends over 15 amino acids. The V segment lost 6 bases and the J segment 9 bases; nucleotides outside the gene matches: 11. The CDR3 DNA follows: TGCAGTGCACAAAATCCGGGACTAGCGGGAATTGAGCAGTTCTTC. It is translated as CSAQNPGLAGIEQFF.

V usage is TRBV20-1 and J usage is TRBJ1-6; 9 bases are a match to TRBD1. This CDR3 contains 14 residues. Trimming cost V 6 bases and J 6 bases; bases outside gene matches: 6. Germline assignment: CDR1 DFQATT and CDR2 SNEGSKA (reference sequence). The CDR3 DNA sequence: TGCAGTGCGTCTGGGACAGGGACTAATTCACCCCTCCACTTT. As protein: CSASGTGTNSPLHF.

The rearrangement joins TRBV25-1 to TRBJ2-5; a weak D match, TRBD2 (6 bases). Trimming took 1 base from V and 3 from J, leaving 9 bases between them. The CDR3 is 14 amino acids. Germline V gene lookup returns CDR1 MGHDK and CDR2 SYGVNS. In nucleotides, the CDR3 is TGTGCCAGCAGTGAATCTCGGGGGAAAGAGACCCAGTACTTC. This gives the protein CASSESRGKETQYF.

This clonotype was detected only a few times. This chain connects TRBV12-3 or TRBV12-4 to TRBJ1-2; D is possibly TRBD1 (6 bases). Deletions cut 6 bases from V and 3 bases from J, with 11 bases between. The length of the CDR3 is 13 residues. CDR3 nucleotide sequence: TGTGCCAGCAGAAGTACAGGGCACTATGGCTACACCTTC. Translating gives CASRSTGHYGYTF.

In its sample, this clonotype was seen a few times. At one of its ends the junction is not consistent with the germline gene, which may arise from a read error. The chain joins TRBV24-1 to TRBJ2-3, with a weak D call TRBD2 (5 bases). From germline, CDR1 is KGHDR and CDR2 SFDVKD. This CDR3 has 16 amino acids. The CDR3 sequence is CATSDRTSTSTDTQYF. CDR3 DNA: TGCGCCACCAGTGATCGGACTTCAACTAGCACAGATACGCAGTATTTT.

The sample holds a few counts of this clonotype. The V and J genes are TRBV12-5 and TRBJ2-3; TRBD2 agrees at 11 bases. The germline CDR1 and CDR2 sequences are LGHNT and FRNRAP. J was trimmed by 5 bases and V by 5 bases; bases with no gene match: 15. The CDR3 loop spans 18 amino acids. CDR3 bases: TGTGCTAGTGGTCCCCTAACAGTAGCGGGAGGGCAAGGAGATACGCAGTATTTT. Amino acid sequence: CASGPLTVAGGQGDTQYF.

The chain is built from TRBV19 and TRBJ1-5; D not certain. The CDR3 extends over 13 amino acids. The V end lost 5 bases, the J end lost 7 bases, and 12 bases lay between the germline ends. Germline-derived CDR1 and CDR2 are LNHDA and SQIVND (reference sequence). The CDR3 coding sequence is TGTGCCAGTAGTGAGAGGTACTGGCAGCCCCAGCATTTT. Translating gives CASSERYWQPQHF.

This clonotype was seen just once. This chain joins TRBV5-4 and TRBJ2-1, with TRBD2 matching over 7 bases. The V gene end was trimmed by 4 bases and the J gene end by 6 bases; junction bases not matched to a gene: 10. This CDR3 is built from 15 residues. Germline V gene lookup returns CDR1 SGHNT and CDR2 YYREEE (reference sequence). CDR3 amino acids: CASSAPGTTFNEQFF. CDR3 bases: TGTGCCAGCAGCGCCCCCGGGACTACATTCAATGAGCAGTTCTTC.

V and J are TRBV6-1 and TRBJ2-3; 7 positions agree with TRBD2. Germline CDR1 MNHNS, CDR2 SASEGT. This CDR3 is 15 amino acids long. V lost 11 bases to trimming and J lost 2 bases; unmatched junction nucleotides: 13. CDR3: CAANGLAEFTDTQYF. CDR3 coding DNA: TGTGCCGCCAACGGCCTAGCGGAGTTCACAGATACGCAGTATTTT.

In its sample, this clonotype was seen a few times. V and J are TRBV20-1 and TRBJ2-7; weak D call: TRBD1 (5 bases). With the DNA end fitting TRBJ2-5 better, the J assignment may be wrong. CDR3 size: 13 residues. Looked up from germline, CDR1 is DFQATT and CDR2 is SNEGSKA (reference sequence). The DNA for the CDR3 is TGCAGTGCTAAGTCAGCCCCAGGGGAGACCCAGTACTTC. Encoded protein: CSAKSAPGETQYF.

This clonotype was picked up a small number of times. The chain has TRBV12-3 or TRBV12-4 and TRBJ2-1, with 7 nucleotides matching TRBD2. The junction had 6 bases not matched to a gene; V was cut back by 5 bases and J by 2 bases. The CDR3 extends over 15 amino acids. The DNA of the CDR3 is TGTGCCAGCAGTACCCGACTAGCCGCCTACAATGAGCAGTTCTTC. Its translation: CASSTRLAAYNEQFF.

The rearrangement links TRBV30 to TRBJ2-5; 9 bases are a match to TRBD2. CDR1 is GTSNPN, CDR2 SVGIG, per germline (reference sequence). CDR3 length: 13 amino acids. J lost 11 bases, V lost 8 bases, and 15 bases had no gene match. For the CDR3, the DNA is TGTGCCCTCTCCAGCGGGAGGTGGAATGAGCAGTACTTC. Protein product: CALSSGRWNEQYF. The entire variable domain, with the rest obtained from reference TRBV30 and TRBJ2-5, is as follows: SQTIHQWPATLVQPVGSPLSLECTVEGTSNPNLYWYRQAAGRGLQLLFYSVGIGQISSEVPQNLSASRPQDRQFILSSKKLLLSDSGFYLCALSSGRWNEQYFGPGTRLLVL.

The chain combines TRBV12-3 or TRBV12-4 with TRBJ2-7, with 8 bases lining up with TRBD2. The CDR3 sequence is 15 residues long. V lost 3 bases, J lost 2 bases, and 6 bases stayed unmatched. The DNA for the CDR3 is TGTGCCAGCAGTTTCCAAGCGGGAGAGGCCTACGAGCAGTACTTC. This translates into CASSFQAGEAYEQYF.

The gene calls are TRBV29-1 and TRBJ2-7; D gene uncertain. The CDR3 covers 13 residues. V was pared by 4 bases and J by 3 bases, with 13 bases between. CDR1 is SQVTM, CDR2 ANQGSEA, per germline. Here the CDR3 DNA reads TGCAGCGTTGTTGTGACAACTCTCTACGAGCAGTACTTC. Translation gives CSVVVTTLYEQYF.

This clonotype has just a few counts. The chain carries TRBV6-5 and TRBJ1-1; TRBD1 matches at 8 bases. The CDR3 sequence is 16 residues long. Per germline, CDR1 MNHEY and CDR2 SVGAGI. Trimming cost V 6 bases and J 0 bases; bases outside gene matches: 9. CDR3 residues: CASSIGTGNMNTEAFF. The DNA for the CDR3 is TGTGCCAGCAGCATAGGGACAGGTAACATGAACACTGAAGCTTTCTTT.

The chain links TRBV29-1 to TRBJ1-2; TRBD1 agrees at 7 bases. Trimming cost V 8 bases and J 3 bases; bases outside gene matches: 9. Germline V gives CDR1 SQVTM, CDR2 ANQGSEA. CDR3 length equals 13 residues. Here the CDR3 DNA reads TGCAGCACCTCAAGGACAGGTGACTATGGCTACACCTTC. It translates to CSTSRTGDYGYTF.

J is TRBJ1-6 and V is TRBV15, with TRBD1 matching 10 bases. The CDR3 totals 15 residues. Germline V gives CDR1 LNHNV, CDR2 YYDKDF (reference sequence). The V and J ends lost 0 bases and 7 bases, in that order; junction bases with no gene match: 0. Here the CDR3 reads CATSREDRGNSPLHF. In DNA form, the CDR3 reads TGTGCCACCAGCAGAGAGGACAGGGGGAATTCACCCCTCCACTTT.

The chain recombines TRBV7-9 with TRBJ2-7; D ambiguous. The CDR3 loop spans 13 amino acids. Germline V gene lookup returns CDR1 SEHNR and CDR2 FQNEAQ (reference sequence). V lost 3 bases and J 3 bases, leaving 9 bases between the germline ends. CDR3 sequence: CASSLVGNYEQYF. The CDR3 bases are TGTGCCAGCAGCTTGGTAGGGAACTACGAGCAGTACTTC. Together with reference TRBV7-9 and TRBJ2-7, the CDR3 gives the full variable domain: DTGVSQNPRHKITKRGQNVTFRCDPISEHNRLYWYRQTLGQGPEFLTYFQNEAQLEKSRLLSDRFSAERPKGSFSTLEIQRTEQGDSAMYLCASSLVGNYEQYFGPGTRLTVT.

CDR3 in amino acids: CASSFDRGSFGYTF. Written as DNA, the CDR3 is TGTGCCAGCAGTTTCGACAGGGGTTCCTTCGGCTACACCTTC. The rearrangement links TRBV27 to TRBJ1-2, with 8 bases aligning to TRBD1. V lost 3 bases, J lost 8 bases, and 8 bases stayed unmatched. CDR1 is MNHEY and CDR2 is SMNVEV in the germline V gene (reference sequence). The CDR3 has 14 amino acids.

This clonotype was seen a few times. The chain links TRBV6-1 to TRBJ2-1, with 9 nucleotides matching TRBD2. CDR1 and CDR2 from the germline V gene are MNHNS and SASEGT. V dropped 4 bases and J dropped 3; count of bases not matched to a gene: 13. The CDR3 totals 18 residues. CDR3 coding DNA: TGTGCCAGCAGTGCCCTCCCCCTTACTAGCGGGTTCTACAATGAGCAGTTCTTC. Protein: CASSALPLTSGFYNEQFF.

This rearrangement joins TRBV12-3 or TRBV12-4 to TRBJ1-5; D unresolved. This CDR3 has 14 residues. V was shortened by 6 bases and J by 6 bases, with 15 bases between the two germline ends. DNA for the CDR3: TGTGCCAGCAGCCTCACGGGGTTGGCTCAGCCCCAGCATTTT. Translating gives CASSLTGLAQPQHF.

This rearrangement joins TRBV4-3 to TRBJ2-1, with TRBD1 matching 7 bases. Germline V gene lookup returns CDR1 LGHNA and CDR2 YSLEER. CDR3 size: 17 residues. V dropped 0 bases and J dropped 7; count of bases not matched to a gene: 12. CDR3 coding DNA: TGCGCCAGCAGCCAAGATGCAGAGCAGGGGGTTAGGAATGAGCAGTTCTTC. Translated: CASSQDAEQGVRNEQFF.

The chain uses TRBV27 and TRBJ1-1, with 8 bases matching TRBD1. Per germline, CDR1 MNHEY and CDR2 SMNVEV (reference sequence). The CDR3 has 15 amino acids. The V gene end was trimmed by 6 bases and the J gene end by 5 bases; junction bases not matched to a gene: 11. CDR3 amino acids: CASRRTQGADTEAFF. Written as DNA, the CDR3 is TGTGCCAGCAGACGCACTCAGGGGGCTGATACTGAAGCTTTCTTT.